The next 9 T cell receptor beta chains were all read from a single sample in a study of hypomethylating agent response in myelodysplastic syndrome. The repertoire was sequenced with immunoSEQ multiplex PCR; TCRdb's copy has only in-frame clones and lacks some. The table records about 4,500 clones, more than 80% of them present only once. Sequencing used bone marrow, obtained before or after starting hypomethylating agent treatment for myelodysplastic syndrome (not recorded which). The origin of the receptors is a human donor with myelodysplastic syndrome.

This rearrangement joins TRBV5-1 to TRBJ1-6; 8 bases agree with TRBD1. The CDR3 is 15 amino acids. V shed 4 bases, J shed 8 bases, and the junction held 8 bases outside the gene matches. The V gene's germline CDR1 is SGHRS and CDR2 YFSETQ. The CDR3 here is CASSPGDRGHSPLHF. The CDR3 DNA reads TGCGCCAGCAGCCCCGGCGACAGGGGTCATTCACCCCTCCACTTT. Full variable domain (remainder filled in from reference TRBV5-1 and TRBJ1-6): KAGVTQTPRYLIKTRGQQVTLSCSPISGHRSVSWYQQTPGQGLQFLFEYFSETQRNKGNFPGRFSGRQFSNSRSEMNVSTLELGDSALYLCASSPGDRGHSPLHFGNGTRLTVT.

The chain recombines TRBV4-2 with TRBJ2-1; 9 nucleotides match TRBD1. Trimming took 0 bases from V and 1 from J; bases not matched to a gene: 4. The CDR3 runs 17 residues. Germline values: CDR1 LGHNA, CDR2 YNFKEQ. CDR3 in amino acids: CASSQEQGARSYNEQFF. The CDR3 nucleotides are TGTGCCAGCAGCCAAGAACAGGGGGCGCGGTCCTACAATGAGCAGTTCTTC.

This rearrangement joins TRBV6-5 to TRBJ2-1, with TRBD2 identical over 14 bases. V was clipped by 4 bases and J by 5 bases; unmatched bases: 4. CDR1 and CDR2 (germline): MNHEY, SVGAGI. The length of the CDR3 is 16 residues. CDR3 protein: CASSSGTSGRDNEQFF. The CDR3 nucleotides read TGTGCCAGCAGTTCCGGGACTAGCGGGAGAGACAATGAGCAGTTCTTC.

The chain is built from TRBV19 and TRBJ1-4; D unclear. V was pared by 3 bases and J by 0 bases, with 8 bases between. There are 15 residues in the CDR3. Germline CDR1 is LNHDA and CDR2 is SQIVND (reference sequence). CDR3 DNA sequence: TGTGCCAGTAGTATTTGGGCGGCAACTAATGAAAAACTGTTTTTT. Translating gives CASSIWAATNEKLFF.

This clone appeared a single time. This rearrangement joins TRBV27 to TRBJ1-6; TRBD1 matches 7 bases. CDR3 length equals 15 residues. Germline V gene lookup returns CDR1 MNHEY and CDR2 SMNVEV (reference sequence). The trim removed 6 bases at V and 9 bases at J, leaving 11 bases unmatched. The CDR3 is CASRSLDRSGSPLHF. The CDR3 DNA reads TGTGCCAGCAGGTCTCTGGACAGGAGTGGTTCACCCCTCCACTTT.

The gene calls are TRBV28 and TRBJ2-2; TRBD1 is a possible D gene (5 bases). The V and J ends lost 6 bases and 5 bases respectively, with 10 bases between them. The CDR3 extends over 13 amino acids. Germline lookup yields CDR1 MDHEN and CDR2 SYDVKM. Here the CDR3 DNA reads TGTGCCAGCAGCGGACAATTAACCGGGGAGCTGTTTTTT. Its translation: CASSGQLTGELFF.

J is TRBJ2-7 and V is TRBV5-5, with 10 nucleotides matching TRBD1. The J segment lost 5 bases and the V segment lost 2 bases, leaving 4 bases of the junction unmatched. Per the germline V gene, CDR1 is SGHKS and CDR2 is YYEKEE (reference sequence). The CDR3 extends over 14 amino acids. CDR3 bases: TGTGCCAGCAGCTTTGGGACAGGGGCCGACGAGCAGTACTTC. Its protein is CASSFGTGADEQYF.

This chain uses TRBV4-3 with TRBJ2-3, with TRBD2 identical over 8 bases. From germline, CDR1 is LGHNA and CDR2 YSLEER. With 4 bases clipped from V and 0 bases from J, the junction kept 3 bases outside the gene matches. The CDR3 runs to 15 residues. The CDR3 here is CASSLIAGSTDTQYF. CDR3 bases: TGCGCCAGCAGCCTGATAGCGGGGAGCACAGATACGCAGTATTTT.

This clone was seen a handful of times. The V call is TRBV19, the J call TRBJ1-5; D remains unclear. Germline loops: CDR1 LNHDA, CDR2 SQIVND (reference sequence). The length of the CDR3 is 14 residues. Trimming cost V 10 bases and J 7 bases, with 20 bases left between them. The CDR3 sequence: CATSFLEGTQPQHF. In DNA, the CDR3 is TGTGCCACCTCTTTCTTGGAGGGTACCCAGCCCCAGCATTTT.